The 21 T cell receptor beta chains listed next were all sequenced from one sample in a study of blood T cell repertoires in COVID-19. Here immunoSEQ multiplex PCR was the method, and the copy in TCRdb shows in-frame clones only, minus some. Seen here are some 200,000 clones, about 90% observed once, and the top ten hold 3% to 3.5%. Source material: PBMCs or T cells enriched from blood (not recorded which). The receptors were gathered from a woman in her forties or fifties in a cohort exposed to, infected with or recovered from COVID-19 (not recorded which).

The gene calls are TRBV6-2 or TRBV6-3 and TRBJ1-2; 7 positions agree with TRBD1. This CDR3 is built from 16 residues. Germline V CDR1 and CDR2: MNHEY, SVGEGT. The V segment lost 2 bases and the J segment 6 bases; nucleotides outside the gene matches: 12. The CDR3 DNA reads as TGTGCCAGCAGTTACGGCCCGGGACAGAGAAATGATGGCTACACCTTC. The encoded protein is CASSYGPGQRNDGYTF.

V and J are TRBV19 and TRBJ2-5, with unresolved D. V lost 1 base, J lost 4 bases, and 13 bases lay in between. The CDR3 consists of 15 residues. In germline, CDR1 is LNHDA, CDR2 SQIVND (reference sequence). CDR3 coding DNA: TGTGCCAGTAGTATAGTGGGCCAGTCCTTAGAGACCCAGTACTTC. Translating it yields CASSIVGQSLETQYF.

The chain recombines TRBV14 with TRBJ2-1; 8 nucleotides line up with TRBD2. The J segment lost 9 bases and the V segment lost 0 bases, leaving 7 bases of the junction unmatched. The germline V gene encodes CDR1 SGHDN and CDR2 FVKESK. The CDR3 is 15 residues long. The CDR3 loop reads CASSQEDGGGPEQFF. The CDR3 bases are TGTGCCAGCAGCCAAGAGGATGGCGGGGGGCCTGAGCAGTTCTTC.

This clone was observed at least ten times. The rearrangement joins TRBV4-3 to TRBJ2-2; 8 bases are shared with TRBD1. V was pared by 2 bases and J by 1 base, with 3 bases of the junction left unmatched. Germline-derived CDR1 and CDR2 are LGHNA and YSLEER. The CDR3 runs 16 residues. The CDR3 is CASSQQGARNTGELFF. CDR3 nucleotide sequence: TGCGCCAGCAGCCAACAGGGGGCGCGGAACACCGGGGAGCTGTTTTTT.

The J gene is TRBJ2-2, the V gene TRBV19, with TRBD1 matching over 8 bases. V shed 3 bases and J 5 bases; nucleotides not matched to a gene: 5. Germline assignment: CDR1 LNHDA and CDR2 SQIVND (reference sequence). The CDR3 covers 15 residues. The CDR3 DNA reads TGTGCCAGTAGTATCCAGGGGGCGCGGACCGGGGAGCTGTTTTTT. Its translation: CASSIQGARTGELFF.

The chain combines TRBV5-4 with TRBJ2-2; possibly TRBD2 for D (7 bases). Germline CDR1 and CDR2: SGHNT and YYREEE (reference sequence). The CDR3 spans 15 residues. V shed 4 bases and J shed 2 bases, with 12 bases lying between them. CDR3 sequence reads: CASSSGTHNTGELFF. The CDR3 nucleotides read TGTGCCAGCAGCAGCGGGACACATAACACCGGGGAGCTGTTTTTT.

DNA of the CDR3: TGTGCTAGTGGTTTGTCTAAGGGACTAGCGGGGGGTTCGGTCTACGAGCAGTACTTC. This sequence encodes CASGLSKGLAGGSVYEQYF. The chain uses TRBV12-5 and TRBJ2-7; 15 bases match TRBD2. The CDR3 is made up of 19 amino acids. With V trimmed by 2 bases and J by 3 bases, 11 bases remained unmatched. The V gene's germline CDR1 is LGHNT and CDR2 FRNRAP. Full variable domain (outside the CDR3, taken from reference TRBV12-5 and TRBJ2-7): DARVTQTPRHKVTEMGQEVTMRCQPILGHNTVFWYRQTMMQGLELLAYFRNRAPLDDSGMPKDRFSAEMPDATLATLKIQPSEPRDSAVYFCASGLSKGLAGGSVYEQYFGPGTRLTVT.

J is TRBJ1-2 and V is TRBV10-2, with D perhaps TRBD1 (6 bases). With 6 bases removed from V and 4 bases from J, the gap between germline ends came to 27 bases. The CDR3 is 18 residues long. Germline loops: CDR1 WSHSY, CDR2 SAAADI. The CDR3 coding sequence is TGCGCCAGCAGCAATGCTCGGGACAATCCAATAGAGCGCTATGGCTACACCTTC. It codes for CASSNARDNPIERYGYTF.

The chain recombines TRBV6-5 with TRBJ1-4; 7 positions agree with TRBD1. Germline lookup yields CDR1 MNHEY and CDR2 SVGAGI. With V trimmed by 2 bases and J by 11 bases, 8 bases remained unmatched. The CDR3 spans 14 residues. The CDR3 is CASSYTDRDKKLFF. CDR3 DNA sequence: TGTGCCAGCAGTTACACCGACAGGGATAAGAAACTGTTTTTT.

This rearrangement joins TRBV6-5 to TRBJ1-1; no clear D gene. This CDR3 has 15 amino acids. The V and J ends lost 8 bases and 3 bases respectively, with 19 bases between them. The germline CDR1 and CDR2 sequences are MNHEY and SVGAGI. CDR3 sequence: CASRPRGGLYTEAFF. The CDR3 bases are TGTGCCAGCCGTCCCCGGGGAGGGTTGTACACTGAAGCTTTCTTT.

This clone turned up a few times. The chain links TRBV3-1 (or the pseudogene TRBV3-2) to TRBJ1-5; no definite D call. V was trimmed by 0 bases and J by 0 bases, leaving 3 bases between them. Germline CDR1 is LGHDT and CDR2 is YNNKEL (reference sequence). The CDR3 loop spans 14 amino acids. Here the CDR3 DNA reads TGTGCCAGCAGCCAAGAAGCTAGCAATCAGCCCCAGCATTTT. It encodes CASSQEASNQPQHF.

This clone was counted a single time. The chain uses TRBV5-1 and TRBJ1-2; 8 positions agree with TRBD1. Germline lookup yields CDR1 SGHRS and CDR2 YFSETQ. J was trimmed by 0 bases and V by 3 bases; bases with no gene match: 4. The length of the CDR3 is 15 residues. CDR3 sequence reads: CASSSWTGTNYGYTF. The CDR3 region has the DNA TGCGCCAGCAGCTCGTGGACAGGGACTAACTATGGCTACACCTTC.

The chain combines TRBV6-5 with TRBJ1-1; 7 bases match TRBD1. The CDR3 extends over 12 amino acids. Germline V lookup: CDR1 MNHEY, CDR2 SVGAGI. The V gene end was trimmed by 7 bases and the J gene end by 4 bases; junction bases not matched to a gene: 3. CDR3 amino acids: CASNPGGTEAFF. The DNA for the CDR3 is TGTGCCAGCAACCCAGGGGGCACTGAAGCTTTCTTT.

V gene TRBV30 combines with J gene TRBJ1-2; no clear D. V shed 0 bases and J shed 0 bases, with 8 bases lying between them. The CDR3 consists of 14 residues. Germline values: CDR1 GTSNPN, CDR2 SVGIG (reference sequence). The CDR3 DNA reads TGTGCCTGGAGTGTAAACTTAGCTAACTATGGCTACACCTTC. Its translation: CAWSVNLANYGYTF.

V gene TRBV7-3 combines with J gene TRBJ1-6; the match to TRBD1 covers 8 bases. Germline CDR1 reads SGHTA; CDR2 reads FQGTGA. Germline trimming cut 1 base from V and 10 bases from J; bases unmatched to any gene: 9. This CDR3 contains 16 residues. The CDR3 protein is CASSLNTGGIWSPLHF. CDR3 DNA sequence: TGTGCCAGCAGCTTAAATACAGGGGGAATCTGGTCACCCCTCCACTTT.

This chain links TRBV5-4 with TRBJ2-7; a weak D match, TRBD1 (6 bases). The CDR3 is 16 amino acids. Trimming cost V 0 bases and J 1 base, with 14 bases left between them. Germline loops: CDR1 SGHNT, CDR2 YYREEE (reference sequence). The CDR3 loop reads CASSLEGGEGSYEQYF. As DNA, the CDR3 is TGTGCCAGCAGCTTGGAAGGGGGTGAAGGTTCCTACGAGCAGTACTTC.

The genes are TRBV7-9 and TRBJ2-1; D ambiguous. Germline CDR1 and CDR2: SEHNR and FQNEAQ (reference sequence). With 3 bases removed from V and 7 bases from J, the gap between germline ends came to 4 bases. The CDR3 totals 11 residues. CDR3 in DNA: TGTGCCAGCAGCTTCCAAAATGAGCAGTTCTTC. It codes for CASSFQNEQFF.

This sequence joins TRBV5-4 and TRBJ1-6; 9 bases are shared with TRBD1. V was pared by 10 bases and J by 7 bases, with 6 bases of the junction left unmatched. The length of the CDR3 is 13 residues. CDR1 and CDR2 from the germline V gene are SGHNT and YYREEE (reference sequence). CDR3 in DNA: TGTGCCGCCGGTACAGGGGGCAATTCACCCCTCCACTTT. Protein sequence: CAAGTGGNSPLHF.

This clone showed up just a few times. The J gene is TRBJ2-2, the V gene TRBV5-1, with a possible D match to TRBD1 (6 bases). Trimming cost V 5 bases and J 5 bases, with 25 bases left between them. The CDR3 covers 18 residues. The V gene's germline CDR1 is SGHRS and CDR2 YFSETQ. The CDR3 nucleotides are TGCGCCAGCAGGCCGTCCTTGTTCCGGGACACCAAGACCGGGGAGCTGTTTTTT. Translating it yields CASRPSLFRDTKTGELFF.

The chain recombines TRBV5-1 with TRBJ1-2, with 7 bases identical to TRBD1. Germline lookup yields CDR1 SGHRS and CDR2 YFSETQ. V lost 1 base to trimming and J lost 0 bases; unmatched junction nucleotides: 15. CDR3 length: 19 residues. CDR3 sequence reads: CASSLWSYEQGQANYGYTF. The CDR3 region has the DNA TGCGCCAGCAGCTTGTGGTCATATGAACAGGGGCAAGCTAACTATGGCTACACCTTC. The complete variable domain, with remaining parts taken from reference TRBV5-1 and TRBJ1-2, reads KAGVTQTPRYLIKTRGQQVTLSCSPISGHRSVSWYQQTPGQGLQFLFEYFSETQRNKGNFPGRFSGRQFSNSRSEMNVSTLELGDSALYLCASSLWSYEQGQANYGYTFGSGTRLTVV.

The rearrangement uses TRBV24-1 and TRBJ2-2, with D tentatively TRBD1 (6 bases). Germline CDR1 KGHDR, CDR2 SFDVKD. The CDR3 covers 14 residues. Trimming shortened V by 4 bases and J by 8 bases, and 13 bases separated the two germline ends. The CDR3 nucleotides are TGTGCCACCAGTGACTCCGCCAGGGGAGGGGAGCTGTTTTTT. This encodes CATSDSARGGELFF.